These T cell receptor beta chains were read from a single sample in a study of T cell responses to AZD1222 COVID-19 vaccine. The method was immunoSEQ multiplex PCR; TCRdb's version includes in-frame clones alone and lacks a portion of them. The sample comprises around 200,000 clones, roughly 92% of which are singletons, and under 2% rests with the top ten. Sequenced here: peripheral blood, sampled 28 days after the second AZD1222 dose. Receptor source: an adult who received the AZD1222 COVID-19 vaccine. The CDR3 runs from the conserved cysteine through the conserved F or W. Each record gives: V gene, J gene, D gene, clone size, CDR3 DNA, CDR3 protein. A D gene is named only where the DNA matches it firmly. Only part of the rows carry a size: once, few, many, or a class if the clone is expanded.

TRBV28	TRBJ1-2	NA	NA	TGTGCCAGCAATTGGGGGGTAGGGAACTATGGCTACACCTTC	CASNWGVGNYGYTF
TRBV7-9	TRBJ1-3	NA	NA	TGTGCCAGCAGCATGTCAGGAGACTACTCCCTCTCTGGAAACACCATATATTTT	CASSMSGDYSLSGNTIYF
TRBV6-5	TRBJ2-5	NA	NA	TGTGCCAGCAGTTACTCGGGCAAGGGGGGAGGGGAGACCCAGTACTTC	CASSYSGKGGGETQYF
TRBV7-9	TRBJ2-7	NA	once	TGTGCCAGCAGCAGTACAGGGGACTACGCCTACGAGCAGTACTTC	CASSSTGDYAYEQYF
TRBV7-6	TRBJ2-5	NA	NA	TGTGCCAGCAGCTTAGATTTTGGCAGGGAAGAGACCCAGTACTTC	CASSLDFGREETQYF
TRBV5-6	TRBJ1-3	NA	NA	TGTGCCAGCAGCTTAGGGGCTCTCTCTGGAAACACCATATATTTT	CASSLGALSGNTIYF
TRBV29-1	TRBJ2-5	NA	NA	TGCAGCGTGGTCCCAGGCCAAGAGACCCAGTACTTC	CSVVPGQETQYF
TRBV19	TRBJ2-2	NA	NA	TGTGCCAGTAGTGAAGACAGCTTTATCAACACCGGGGAGCTGTTTTTT	CASSEDSFINTGELFF
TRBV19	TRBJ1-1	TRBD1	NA	TGTGCCAGTAGTATAGGATGGGGACAGATGAACACTGAAGCTTTCTTT	CASSIGWGQMNTEAFF
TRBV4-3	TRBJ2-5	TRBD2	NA	TGCGCCAGCAGCCGGGGTCTAGCGGGGGGGCAAGAGACCCAGTACTTC	CASSRGLAGGQETQYF
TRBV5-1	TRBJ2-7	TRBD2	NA	TGCGCCAGCAGCTTGGGAAGACTAGCGGACTCCTACGAGCAGTACTTC	CASSLGRLADSYEQYF
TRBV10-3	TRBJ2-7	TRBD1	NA	TGTGCCATCAGTCCGACAGGGGGCTACGAGCAGTACTTC	CAISPTGGYEQYF
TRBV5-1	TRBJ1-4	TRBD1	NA	TGCGCCAGCAGCTTGATTCCCTCAGGGGGCCCTAATGAAAAACTGTTTTTT	CASSLIPSGGPNEKLFF
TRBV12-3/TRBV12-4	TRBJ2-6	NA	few	TGTGCCAGCAGGGGGACTGGGGCCAACGTCCTGACTTTC	CASRGTGANVLTF
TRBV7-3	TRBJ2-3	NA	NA	TGTGCCAGCAGCGTTAGCGGAGATACGCAGTATTTT	CASSVSGDTQYF
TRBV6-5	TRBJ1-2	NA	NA	TGTGCCAGCAGCCGAGGCAAGGGATATGGCTACACCTTC	CASSRGKGYGYTF
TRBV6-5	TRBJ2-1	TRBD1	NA	TGTGCCAGCAGCTTCGACAGGGGGCTTTATAATGAGCAGTTCTTC	CASSFDRGLYNEQFF
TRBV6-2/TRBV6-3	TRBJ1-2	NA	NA	TGTGCCAGCAGTTACTGGGACGAACAGGGCAGCTACACCTTC	CASSYWDEQGSYTF
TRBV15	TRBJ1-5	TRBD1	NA	TGTGCCACTGGGACAGGGAGAAGGATGGGCAATCAGCCCCAGCATTTT	CATGTGRRMGNQPQHF
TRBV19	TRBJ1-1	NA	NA	TGTGCCAGTAGTAACCCCCGCAGAGGGAACCCTGAAGCTTTCTTT	CASSNPRRGNPEAFF
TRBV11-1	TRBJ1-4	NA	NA	TGTGCCAGCAGCAGAAGCCTAGAGGAAAAACTGTTTTTT	CASSRSLEEKLFF
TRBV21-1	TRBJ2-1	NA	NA	TGTGCCAGCAGCAAATTTTTTCGGCGGGAGGTTGTCAATGAGCAGTTCTTC	CASSKFFRREVVNEQFF
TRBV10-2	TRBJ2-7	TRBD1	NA	TGCGCCAGCAGTGAGTGGAGGACAGGGGGCTACGAGCAGTACTTC	CASSEWRTGGYEQYF
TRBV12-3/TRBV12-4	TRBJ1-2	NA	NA	TGTGCCAGCAGCCTAGGAACTTCGCATGGCTACACCTTC	CASSLGTSHGYTF
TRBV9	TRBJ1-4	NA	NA	TGTGCCAGCAGCGCTCAACCGGGAGAAAAACTGTTTTTT	CASSAQPGEKLFF
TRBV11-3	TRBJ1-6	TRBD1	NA	TGTGCCAGCAGCTTAGACGGACAGGGGGTCCATAATTCACCCCTCCACTTT	CASSLDGQGVHNSPLHF
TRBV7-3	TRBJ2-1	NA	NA	TGTGCCAGCAGCTTAAGTAAAGCGGCGATAGGTGAGCAGTTCTTC	CASSLSKAAIGEQFF
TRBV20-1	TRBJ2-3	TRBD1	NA	TGCAGTGCTAGTTCTACCAGGGGGCTCACAGATACGCAGTATTTT	CSASSTRGLTDTQYF
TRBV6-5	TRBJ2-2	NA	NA	TGTGCCAGTCGGCCACATAGATCCGGGGAGCTGTTTTTT	CASRPHRSGELFF
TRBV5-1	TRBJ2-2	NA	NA	TGCGCCAGCAGCTCCCTCGAACCGGCCGGGGAGCTGTTTTTT	CASSSLEPAGELFF
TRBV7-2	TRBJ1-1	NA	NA	TGTGCCAGCAGCTTAGCTCCGGACAGGAACACTGAAGCTTTCTTT	CASSLAPDRNTEAFF
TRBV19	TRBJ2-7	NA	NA	TGTGCCAGTAGTATTACGCGCGGGAACTACGAGCAGTACTTC	CASSITRGNYEQYF
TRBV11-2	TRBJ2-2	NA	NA	TGTGCCAGCAGCTTGCCCTTCCTCCTCACCGGGGAGCTGTTTTTT	CASSLPFLLTGELFF
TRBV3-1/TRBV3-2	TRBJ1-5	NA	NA	TGTGCCAGCAGCCAAGTTTCGGAGGGGCCCCAGCATTTT	CASSQVSEGPQHF
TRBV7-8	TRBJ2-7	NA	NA	TGTGCCAGCAGCCCGGGGAGCAGGGATTCCTACGAGCAGTACTTC	CASSPGSRDSYEQYF
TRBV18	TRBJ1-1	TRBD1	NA	TGTGCCAGCTCACCGGGACAGCAAAACACTGAAGCTTTCTTT	CASSPGQQNTEAFF
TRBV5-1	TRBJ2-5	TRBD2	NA	TGCGCCAGCAGCTTGGAGCGGGGTAGAGAGACCCAGTACTTC	CASSLERGRETQYF
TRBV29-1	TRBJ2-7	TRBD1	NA	TGCAGCGTTGGGAGGACAGGCCCCCAGGAGCAGTACTTC	CSVGRTGPQEQYF
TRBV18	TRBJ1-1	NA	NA	TGTGCCAGCTCACGACAGAAAGTAGGCACTGAAGCTTTCTTT	CASSRQKVGTEAFF
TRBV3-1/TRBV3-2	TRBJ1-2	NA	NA	TGTGCCAGCAGCCAAGGACAGAGCGGTGGTAACGGCTACACCTTC	CASSQGQSGGNGYTF
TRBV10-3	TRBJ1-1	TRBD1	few	TGTGCCATCAGTGAGCCACAGACAGGGGGCCCTGCCTTT	CAISEPQTGGPAF
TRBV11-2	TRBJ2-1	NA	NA	TGTGCCAGCAGCCGTAGGGGGGCGCAATACAATGAGCAGTTCTTC	CASSRRGAQYNEQFF
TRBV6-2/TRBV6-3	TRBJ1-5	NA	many	TGTGCCAGCAGTTACGGGATAGGGGGTCAGCCCCAGCATTTT	CASSYGIGGQPQHF
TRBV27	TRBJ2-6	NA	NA	TGTGCCAGCTCTCCAGGGGGGCCCTCTGGGGCCAACGTCCTGACTTTC	CASSPGGPSGANVLTF
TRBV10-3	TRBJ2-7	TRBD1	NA	TGTGCCATCAGTGAACAGGGGATCTACGAGCAGTACTTC	CAISEQGIYEQYF
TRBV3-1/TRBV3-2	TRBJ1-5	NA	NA	TGTGCCAGCAGCCCGGGACAACGCAATCAGCCCCAGCATTTT	CASSPGQRNQPQHF
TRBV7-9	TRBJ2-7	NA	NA	TGTGCCAGCAGCCCGGACGAGCAGTACTTC	CASSPDEQYF
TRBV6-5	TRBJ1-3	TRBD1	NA	TGTGCCAGCAGCCGGGGACAGATATCTGGAAACACCATATATTTT	CASSRGQISGNTIYF
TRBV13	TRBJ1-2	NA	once	TGTGCCAGCAGCCCGCCCTGGGAGACAGAGCCTAACTATGGCTACACCTTC	CASSPPWETEPNYGYTF
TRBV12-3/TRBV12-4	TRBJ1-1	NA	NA	TGTGCCAGCAGTTTCTCAGGGAACACTGAAGCTTTCTTT	CASSFSGNTEAFF
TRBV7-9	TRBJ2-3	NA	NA	TGTGCCAGCAGCTTAGCGGCCCCTGGGGGCACAGATACGCAGTATTTT	CASSLAAPGGTDTQYF
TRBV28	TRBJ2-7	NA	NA	TGTGCCAGCAGCCTCGGAGGACCCTACGAGCAGTACTTC	CASSLGGPYEQYF